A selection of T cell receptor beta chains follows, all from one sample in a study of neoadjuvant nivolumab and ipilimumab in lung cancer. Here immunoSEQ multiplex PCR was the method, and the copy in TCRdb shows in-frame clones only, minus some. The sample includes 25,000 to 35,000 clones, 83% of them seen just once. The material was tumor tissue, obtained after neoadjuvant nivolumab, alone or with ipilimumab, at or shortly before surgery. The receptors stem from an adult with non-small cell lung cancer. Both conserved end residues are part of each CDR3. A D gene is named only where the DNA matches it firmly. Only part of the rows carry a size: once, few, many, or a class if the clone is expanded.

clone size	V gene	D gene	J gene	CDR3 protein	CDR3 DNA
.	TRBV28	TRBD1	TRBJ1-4	CASYGQGADEKLFF	TGTGCCAGCTACGGACAGGGGGCCGATGAAAAACTGTTTTTT
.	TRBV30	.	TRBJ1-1	CAWRGGAGGWTEAFF	TGTGCCTGGCGTGGAGGGGCTGGAGGGTGGACTGAAGCTTTCTTT
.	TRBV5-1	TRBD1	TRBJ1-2	CASKVGQGDYGYTF	TGCGCCAGCAAGGTCGGACAGGGAGACTATGGCTACACCTTC
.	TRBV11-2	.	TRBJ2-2	CASSLDLGGFTGELFF	TGTGCCAGCAGCTTAGATCTGGGGGGTTTCACCGGGGAGCTGTTTTTT
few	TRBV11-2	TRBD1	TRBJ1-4	CASSPGQGDEKLFF	TGTGCCAGCAGCCCCGGACAGGGCGATGAAAAACTGTTTTTT
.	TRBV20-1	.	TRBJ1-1	CSASPDTEAFF	TGCAGTGCTAGTCCAGACACTGAAGCTTTCTTT
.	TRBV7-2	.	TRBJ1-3	CASSTRPPGYGGNTIYF	TGTGCCAGCAGCACCCGACCCCCAGGGTATGGAGGAAACACCATATATTTT
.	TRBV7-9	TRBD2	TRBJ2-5	CASSSGLAGGPGEETQYF	TGTGCCAGCAGCTCCGGACTAGCGGGAGGGCCAGGGGAAGAGACCCAGTACTTC
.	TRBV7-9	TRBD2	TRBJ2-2	CASSPQGGRASTGELFF	TGTGCCAGCAGCCCCCAGGGAGGGAGGGCCTCCACCGGGGAGCTGTTTTTT
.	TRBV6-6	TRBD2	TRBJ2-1	CASGETSGYNEQFF	TGTGCCAGCGGTGAGACTAGCGGTTACAATGAGCAGTTCTTC
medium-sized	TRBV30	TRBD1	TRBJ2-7	CAWRDRGPYEQYF	TGTGCCTGGAGGGACAGGGGGCCCTACGAGCAGTACTTC